The source of this TCR beta chain is a study of blood T cell repertoires in COVID-19. The overall study: From T cells, B-cell-depleted T cells, or PBMCs came the material, which was cDNA or gDNA.

Some clones are missing from TCRdb's copy, which holds only in-frame ones; the method was immunoSEQ multiplex PCR. The data show approximately 170,000 clones, roughly nine tenths seen once. The CDR3 length is 14 residues. V lost 4 bases and J 5 bases, leaving 16 bases between the germline ends. The germline CDR1 and CDR2 sequences are SGDLS and YYNGEE. The chain has TRBV9 and TRBJ2-7; D not certain. The sequence came from a woman in her sixties or seventies with COVID-19, enrolled during active disease. The sequenced material came from peripheral blood. In DNA form, the CDR3 reads TGTGCCAGCAGCCCCGACATGCCCCTCAACGAGCAGTACTTC. Amino acid sequence: CASSPDMPLNEQYF. The entire variable domain, with the rest obtained from reference TRBV9 and TRBJ2-7, is as follows: DSGVTQTPKHLITATGQRVTLRCSPRSGDLSVYWYQQSLDQGLQFLIQYYNGEERAKGNILERFSAQQFPDLHSELNLSSLELGDSALYFCASSPDMPLNEQYFGPGTRLTVT.